This TCR beta chain was identified in a study of a mutant IDH1 vaccine in newly diagnosed glioma. The time point is: week 23, last vaccination. In the vaccine, a single dose held 300 ug of the mutant IDH1 20-mer peptide, along with topical imiquimod. In the case of this clone: Its specificity is unknown.

The method was immunoSEQ multiplex PCR; TCRdb's version includes in-frame clones alone and lacks a portion of them. The sample carries 70,000 to 95,000 clones, 75% to 90% recorded once. The material was PBMCs, obtained from a glioma patient whose treatment included an IDH1 peptide vaccine. The source is a woman aged 45 to 65 with glioma.

This chain's CDR3 is CASRIESEAFF. In DNA form, the CDR3 reads TGCGCCAGCAGGATAGAATCTGAAGCTTTCTTT. This chain connects TRBV5-1 to TRBJ1-1; D not certain. CDR3 length: 11 amino acids. The germline V gene encodes CDR1 SGHRS and CDR2 YFSETQ. V was shortened by 5 bases and J by 6 bases, with 8 bases between the two germline ends.